This entry describes one T cell receptor beta chain. The antigen is undetermined. At one boundary the junction diverges from the germline segment, which might be a read error. This record belongs to a study of cytomegalovirus exposure and HLA in healthy donors. General study points: In a later analysis, TCR beta V- and J-gene trimming showed a link to a missense DCLRE1C variant. Later analysis showed most CMV-associated TCR beta chains appearing HLA-restricted. Some segments of the V type, notably TRBV6-2 and TRBV6-3, were excluded as indistinguishable. Accurate predictions that matched the HLA-A and HLA-B alleles of most subjects were reportedly made from TCR beta sequences.

Primers included in the PCR were 60 Vbeta and 13 Jbeta primers. Profiled with immunoSEQ multiplex PCR; TCRdb holds only in-frame clones, not every one. The table has about 170,000 clones, about 80% seen once. In germline, CDR1 is SSHAT, CDR2 FNYEAQ (reference sequence). The CDR3 covers 12 residues. The sequenced sample was PBMCs. The genes are TRBV7-7 and TRBJ1-1; no reliable D call. This receptor was taken from a woman between 45 and 60 years old in good health and CMV-seropositive. In DNA form, the CDR3 reads TGTGCTAGCAAACGGGAGAACACTGAAGCTTTCTTT. This gives the protein CASKRENTEAFF.